The rows below give T cell receptor beta chains drawn from one sample of a study of blood T cell repertoires in COVID-19. Method: immunoSEQ multiplex PCR; TCRdb's copy keeps in-frame clones and lacks some. This repertoire shows about 58,000 clones, roughly 80% found once; its top ten account for roughly 9.3%. Sequencing was performed on peripheral blood. Receptor source: a man older than 75 with COVID-19, enrolled during active disease. Each CDR3 is given with its conserved first and last residue. A D gene is named only where the DNA matches it firmly. Expanded clones get a size class; other rows say once, few or many, or leave the size out.

v_call	clone_size	d_call	j_call	cdr3_aa	cdr3_nt
TRBV18	NA	TRBD2	TRBJ2-1	CASSPMASGMKEQFF	TGTGCCAGCTCACCCATGGCTAGCGGGATGAAAGAGCAGTTCTTC
TRBV7-8	NA	NA	TRBJ1-5	CASSLGVGAGGNQPQHF	TGTGCCAGCAGCTTAGGGGTCGGGGCAGGGGGCAATCAGCCCCAGCATTTT
TRBV4-2	once	NA	TRBJ2-5	CASSQGGQSEETQYF	TGTGCCAGCAGCCAGGGTGGACAGTCCGAAGAGACCCAGTACTTC
TRBV10-3	few	NA	TRBJ1-1	CAIRDSQLNTEAFF	TGTGCCATCAGGGACAGTCAGCTGAACACTGAAGCTTTCTTT
TRBV18	NA	NA	TRBJ1-1	CASSPQSWRGGTEAFF	TGTGCCAGCTCACCCCAGTCATGGAGGGGTGGGACTGAAGCTTTCTTT
TRBV6-6	NA	NA	TRBJ1-6	CASSYTSVESPLHF	TGTGCCAGCAGTTATACGTCGGTTGAGTCACCCCTCCACTTT
TRBV10-3	NA	TRBD1	TRBJ2-5	CAISAEGALPAETQYF	TGTGCCATCAGTGCCGAGGGGGCCCTTCCCGCGGAGACCCAGTACTTC
TRBV9	once	NA	TRBJ1-5	CASSVTSVNQPQHF	TGTGCCAGCAGCGTGACATCGGTCAATCAGCCCCAGCATTTT
TRBV29-1	NA	NA	TRBJ1-1	CSATAVNTEAFF	TGCAGCGCGACAGCAGTGAACACTGAAGCTTTCTTT
TRBV19	NA	NA	TRBJ1-1	CASSTQGRTEAFF	TGTGCCAGTAGTACCCAGGGTAGAACTGAAGCTTTCTTT
TRBV4-3	NA	TRBD2	TRBJ2-2	CASSRSRAGGETGELFF	TGCGCCAGCAGCCGGTCTAGGGCGGGAGGGGAGACCGGGGAGCTGTTTTTT
TRBV19	NA	TRBD2	TRBJ2-1	CASSLSPAGVGNEQFF	TGTGCCAGTAGTCTCAGCCCAGCGGGAGTAGGGAATGAGCAGTTCTTC
TRBV11-3	NA	TRBD1	TRBJ2-1	CASSPGQAGWGEQFF	TGTGCCAGCAGCCCGGGACAGGCCGGGTGGGGTGAGCAGTTCTTC
TRBV5-5	few	TRBD1	TRBJ1-1	CASRSRQGGEAFF	TGTGCCAGCAGATCAAGACAGGGTGGTGAAGCTTTCTTT
TRBV7-2	NA	TRBD1	TRBJ1-2	CASSSTGQGNYGYTF	TGTGCCAGCAGCTCAACGGGACAGGGGAACTATGGCTACACCTTC
TRBV19	NA	NA	TRBJ1-4	CASSWTASNEKLFF	TGTGCCAGTAGTTGGACAGCTTCTAATGAAAAACTGTTTTTT
TRBV28	NA	NA	TRBJ2-4	CASTPDTLAKNIQYF	TGTGCCAGCACACCGGACACCTTAGCCAAAAACATTCAGTACTTC
TRBV19	NA	TRBD1	TRBJ1-2	CASSRDSYGYTF	TGTGCCAGTAGCCGGGACAGTTATGGCTACACCTTC
TRBV5-1	NA	NA	TRBJ2-5	CASTIQGGQETQYF	TGCGCCAGCACCATACAAGGGGGCCAAGAGACCCAGTACTTC
TRBV11-2	few	NA	TRBJ1-1	CASSSWRGFGTEAFF	TGTGCCAGCAGCTCCTGGCGGGGTTTTGGCACTGAAGCTTTCTTT
TRBV27	few	TRBD1	TRBJ1-3	CASSRGGRAGNTIYF	TGTGCCAGCAGCCGAGGGGGCCGAGCGGGAAACACCATATATTTT
TRBV7-2	NA	NA	TRBJ1-4	CASSSTAGNEKLFF	TGTGCCAGCAGCTCGACAGCGGGTAATGAAAAACTGTTTTTT
TRBV28	NA	NA	TRBJ2-5	CASSSRLTGTQYF	TGTGCCAGCAGTTCCCGTCTGACGGGGACCCAGTACTTC
TRBV7-2	NA	TRBD1	TRBJ1-6	CASSLGTGGYKSPLHF	TGTGCCAGCAGCTTAGGGACAGGGGGCTATAAATCACCCCTCCACTTT
TRBV15	medium-sized	NA	TRBJ1-3	CATSRGQDRISGNTIYF	TGTGCCACCAGCAGGGGCCAGGACAGAATCTCTGGAAACACCATATATTTT
TRBV3-1/TRBV3-2	NA	NA	TRBJ1-2	CASSPRDKGYGYTF	TGTGCCAGCAGCCCCAGGGACAAGGGTTATGGCTACACCTTC
TRBV6-2/TRBV6-3	NA	TRBD2	TRBJ2-3	CASSWGGAFTQYF	TGTGCCAGCAGTTGGGGGGGAGCCTTTACGCAGTATTTT
TRBV5-6	few	TRBD1	TRBJ1-1	CASSLEQGLASEAFF	TGTGCCAGCAGCTTAGAACAGGGGCTAGCTTCTGAAGCTTTCTTT
TRBV5-4	once	TRBD1	TRBJ2-3	CASSPVGGLGGTDTQYF	TGTGCCAGCAGCCCGGTAGGGGGCTTAGGTGGGACAGATACGCAGTATTTT
TRBV24-1	NA	TRBD1	TRBJ2-5	CATSAGTGVSQETQYF	TGTGCCACCAGTGCCGGGACAGGGGTCTCTCAAGAGACCCAGTACTTC
TRBV5-1	once	NA	TRBJ2-5	CASSLDSGWETQYF	TGCGCCAGCAGCCTAGACAGTGGGTGGGAGACCCAGTACTTC
TRBV6-5	NA	NA	TRBJ1-2	CASSYSGTLYGYTF	TGTGCCAGCAGTTACTCTGGGACACTCTATGGCTACACCTTC
TRBV6-2/TRBV6-3	once	NA	TRBJ1-1	CASSYPRGEDTEAFF	TGTGCCAGCAGTTACCCCCGGGGAGAGGACACTGAAGCTTTCTTT
TRBV7-9	NA	TRBD2	TRBJ2-1	CAAGSGGARSYNEQFF	TGTGCAGCGGGGAGCGGGGGGGCTAGGTCCTACAATGAGCAGTTCTTC
TRBV2	NA	TRBD1	TRBJ1-5	CASSDEAGGVQPQHF	TGTGCCAGCAGTGATGAGGCAGGGGGCGTTCAGCCCCAGCATTTT
TRBV6-2/TRBV6-3	NA	NA	TRBJ1-3	CASSPTNSGNTIYF	TGTGCCAGCAGTCCGACAAACTCTGGAAACACCATATATTTT
TRBV6-4	NA	TRBD2	TRBJ2-2	CASSENLAGTGELFF	TGTGCCAGCAGTGAAAATTTAGCGGGAACCGGGGAGCTGTTTTTT
TRBV10-3	NA	TRBD2	TRBJ2-5	CAIRGTSGEETQYF	TGTGCCATCAGGGGGACTAGCGGAGAAGAGACCCAGTACTTC
TRBV29-1	NA	TRBD2	TRBJ2-1	CSVVAGAGNEQFF	TGCAGCGTGGTAGCGGGAGCTGGGAATGAGCAGTTCTTC
TRBV19	NA	NA	TRBJ1-5	CASSGGGGNQPQHF	TGTGCCAGTAGTGGGGGCGGTGGCAATCAGCCCCAGCATTTT
TRBV20-1	few	NA	TRBJ1-2	CSAENHYGYTF	TGCAGTGCAGAGAACCACTATGGCTACACCTTC
TRBV5-1	NA	TRBD2	TRBJ2-1	CASSPLAGGRYNEQFF	TGCGCCAGCAGCCCTTTAGCGGGGGGGAGATACAATGAGCAGTTCTTC
TRBV5-4	NA	NA	TRBJ1-1	CASSLRGGNTEAFF	TGTGCCAGCAGCCTCAGGGGCGGGAACACTGAAGCTTTCTTT
TRBV6-5	NA	TRBD1	TRBJ2-7	CASSYDRGLNEQYF	TGTGCCAGCAGTTACGACAGGGGATTGAACGAGCAGTACTTC
TRBV5-4	NA	NA	TRBJ2-5	CASSLSTGSQETQYF	TGTGCCAGCAGCTTGTCAACAGGGAGCCAAGAGACCCAGTACTTC
TRBV30	few	NA	TRBJ1-3	CAWSVRFFQSSSGNTIYF	TGTGCCTGGAGTGTACGGTTTTTCCAAAGCTCATCTGGAAACACCATATATTTT
TRBV6-1	NA	NA	TRBJ1-5	CASSEEGDQPQHF	TGTGCCAGCAGTGAGGAAGGGGATCAGCCCCAGCATTTT
TRBV12-3/TRBV12-4	NA	NA	TRBJ2-7	CASSLWGHEQYF	TGTGCCAGCAGTTTGTGGGGGCACGAGCAGTACTTC
TRBV25-1	NA	NA	TRBJ1-2	CASSERAGRGYGYTF	TGTGCCAGCAGTGAAAGGGCAGGGCGCGGCTATGGCTACACCTTC
TRBV4-1	NA	TRBD2	TRBJ2-5	CASSLLWTSPETQYF	TGCGCCAGCAGCCTTTTGTGGACTAGCCCCGAGACCCAGTACTTC
TRBV5-1	NA	NA	TRBJ1-2	CASSGGPSPNYGYTF	TGCGCCAGCAGCGGGGGCCCCTCCCCTAACTATGGCTACACCTTC
TRBV15	NA	TRBD1	TRBJ2-2	CATSRWDRGTGELFF	TGTGCCACCAGCAGGTGGGACAGGGGAACCGGGGAGCTGTTTTTT
TRBV5-1	NA	NA	TRBJ1-5	CASSLAGVSNQPQHF	TGCGCCAGCAGCTTGGCCGGGGTGAGCAATCAGCCCCAGCATTTT
TRBV10-1	NA	NA	TRBJ2-1	CASSESMGEYNEQFF	TGCGCCAGCAGTGAGTCTATGGGCGAATACAATGAGCAGTTCTTC
TRBV21-1	once	NA	TRBJ1-1	CAPRGAIALMNTEAFF	TGTGCCCCCAGGGGGGCGATAGCTCTCATGAACACTGAAGCTTTCTTT
TRBV3-1/TRBV3-2	NA	NA	TRBJ1-6	CASSQVYGSDYNSPLHF	TGTGCCAGCAGCCAAGTTTACGGGTCGGATTATAATTCACCCCTCCACTTT